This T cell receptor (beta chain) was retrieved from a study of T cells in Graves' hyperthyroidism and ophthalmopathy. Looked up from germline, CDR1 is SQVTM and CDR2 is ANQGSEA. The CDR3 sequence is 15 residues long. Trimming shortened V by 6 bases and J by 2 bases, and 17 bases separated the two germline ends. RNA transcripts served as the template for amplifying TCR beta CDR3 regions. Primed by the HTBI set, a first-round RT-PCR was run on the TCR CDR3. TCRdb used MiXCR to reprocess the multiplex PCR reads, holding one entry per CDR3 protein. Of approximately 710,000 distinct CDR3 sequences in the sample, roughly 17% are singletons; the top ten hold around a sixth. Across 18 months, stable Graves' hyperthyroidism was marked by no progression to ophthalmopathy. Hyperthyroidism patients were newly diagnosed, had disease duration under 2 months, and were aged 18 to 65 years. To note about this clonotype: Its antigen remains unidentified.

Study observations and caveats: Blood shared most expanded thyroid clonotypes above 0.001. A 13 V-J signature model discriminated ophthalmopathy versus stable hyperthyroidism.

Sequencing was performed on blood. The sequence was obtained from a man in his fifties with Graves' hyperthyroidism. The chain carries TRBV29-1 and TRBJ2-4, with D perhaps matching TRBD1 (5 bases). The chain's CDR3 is CSVEEGVESKNIQYF. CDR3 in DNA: TGCAGCGTAGAGGAAGGGGTAGAGTCCAAAAACATTCAGTACTTC. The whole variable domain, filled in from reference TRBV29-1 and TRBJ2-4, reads SAVISQKPSRDICQRGTSLTIQCQVDSQVTMMFWYRQQPGQSLTLIATANQGSEATYESGFVIDKFPISRPNLTFSTLTVSNMSPEDSSIYLCSVEEGVESKNIQYFGAGTRLSVL.